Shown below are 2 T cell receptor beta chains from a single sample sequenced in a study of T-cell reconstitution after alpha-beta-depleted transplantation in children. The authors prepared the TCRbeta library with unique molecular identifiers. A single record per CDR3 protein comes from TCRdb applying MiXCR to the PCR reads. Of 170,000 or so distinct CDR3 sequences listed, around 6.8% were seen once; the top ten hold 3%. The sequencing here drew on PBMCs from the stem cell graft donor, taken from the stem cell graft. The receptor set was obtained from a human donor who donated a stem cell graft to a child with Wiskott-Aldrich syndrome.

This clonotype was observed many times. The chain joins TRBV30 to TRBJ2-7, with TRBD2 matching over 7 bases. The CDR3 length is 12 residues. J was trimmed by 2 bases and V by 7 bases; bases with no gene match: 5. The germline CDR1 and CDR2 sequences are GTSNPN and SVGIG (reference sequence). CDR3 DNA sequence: TGTGCCTACAAAGCGGGGACCTACGAGCAGTACTTC. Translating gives CAYKAGTYEQYF.

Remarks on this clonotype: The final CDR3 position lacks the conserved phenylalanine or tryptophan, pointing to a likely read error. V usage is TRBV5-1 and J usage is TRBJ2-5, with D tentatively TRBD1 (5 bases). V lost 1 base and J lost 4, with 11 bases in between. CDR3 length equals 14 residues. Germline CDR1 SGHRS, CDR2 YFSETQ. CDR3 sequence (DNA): TGCGCCAGCAGCTTGATGGCAGGGCTAGAGACCCAGTACCTC. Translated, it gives CASSLMAGLETQYL.